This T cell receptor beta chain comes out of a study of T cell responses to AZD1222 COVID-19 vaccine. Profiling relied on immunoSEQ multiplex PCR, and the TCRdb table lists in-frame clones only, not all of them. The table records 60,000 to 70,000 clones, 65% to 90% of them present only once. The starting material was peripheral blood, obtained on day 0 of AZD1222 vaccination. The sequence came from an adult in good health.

The CDR3 nucleotides are TGTGCCAGTAGTGTACAGGGAGTGGTTCAGCCCCAGCATTTT. Translating it yields CASSVQGVVQPQHF. V usage is TRBV19 and J usage is TRBJ1-5, with D maybe TRBD1 (6 bases). The CDR3 spans 14 residues. Trimming took off 5 bases at V and 6 bases at J, with 14 bases between the two ends. The V gene's germline CDR1 is LNHDA and CDR2 SQIVND (reference sequence).